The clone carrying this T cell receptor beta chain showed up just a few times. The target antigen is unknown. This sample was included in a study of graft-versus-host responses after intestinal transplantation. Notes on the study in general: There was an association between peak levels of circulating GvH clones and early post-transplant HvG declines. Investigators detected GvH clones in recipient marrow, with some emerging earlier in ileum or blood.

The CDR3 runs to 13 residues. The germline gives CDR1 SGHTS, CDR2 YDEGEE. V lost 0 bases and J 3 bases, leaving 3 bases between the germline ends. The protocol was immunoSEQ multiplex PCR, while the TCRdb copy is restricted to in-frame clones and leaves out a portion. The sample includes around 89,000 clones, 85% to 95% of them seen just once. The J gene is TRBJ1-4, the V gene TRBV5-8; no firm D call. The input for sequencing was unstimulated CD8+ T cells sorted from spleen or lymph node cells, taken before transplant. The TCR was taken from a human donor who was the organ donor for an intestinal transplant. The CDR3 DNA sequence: TGTGCCAGCAGCTTGGTCTCTAATGAAAAACTGTTTTTT. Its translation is CASSLVSNEKLFF.